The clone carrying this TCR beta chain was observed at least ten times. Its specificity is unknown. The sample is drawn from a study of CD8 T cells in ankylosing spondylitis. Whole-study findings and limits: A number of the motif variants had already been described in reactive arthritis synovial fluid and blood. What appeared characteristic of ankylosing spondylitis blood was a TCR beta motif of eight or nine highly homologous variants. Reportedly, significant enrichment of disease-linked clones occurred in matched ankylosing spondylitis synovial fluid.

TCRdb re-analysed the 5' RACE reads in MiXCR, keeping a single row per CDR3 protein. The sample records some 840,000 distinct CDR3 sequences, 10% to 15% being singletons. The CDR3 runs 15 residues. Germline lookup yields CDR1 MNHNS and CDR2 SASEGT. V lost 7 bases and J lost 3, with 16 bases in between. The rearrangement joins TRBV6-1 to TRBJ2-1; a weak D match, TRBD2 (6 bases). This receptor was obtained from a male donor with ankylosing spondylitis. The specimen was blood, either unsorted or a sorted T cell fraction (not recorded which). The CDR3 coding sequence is TGTGCCAGCAAACCCATTCTAGCGTTCTACAATGAGCAGTTCTTC. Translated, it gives CASKPILAFYNEQFF.